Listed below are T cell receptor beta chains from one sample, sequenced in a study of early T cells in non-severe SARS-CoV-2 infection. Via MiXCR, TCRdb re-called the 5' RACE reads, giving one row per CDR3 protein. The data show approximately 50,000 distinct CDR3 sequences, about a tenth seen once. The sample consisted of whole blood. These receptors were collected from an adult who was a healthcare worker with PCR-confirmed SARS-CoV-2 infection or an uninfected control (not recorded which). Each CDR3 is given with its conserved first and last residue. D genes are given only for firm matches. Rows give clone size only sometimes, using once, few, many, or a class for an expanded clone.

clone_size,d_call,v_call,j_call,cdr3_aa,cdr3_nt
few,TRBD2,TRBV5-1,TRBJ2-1,CASSLSLAGGNEQFF,TGCGCCAGCAGCTTGTCACTAGCGGGAGGCAATGAGCAGTTCTTC
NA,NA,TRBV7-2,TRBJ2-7,CASSPSPGTNYEQYF,TGTGCCAGCAGCCCGAGCCCGGGTACGAACTACGAGCAGTACTTC
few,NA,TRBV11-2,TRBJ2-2,CASSAEAGSTGELFF,TGTGCCAGCAGCGCAGAGGCGGGTTCCACCGGGGAGCTGTTTTTT
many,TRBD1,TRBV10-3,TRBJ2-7,CAISERTDRGSYEQYF,TGTGCCATCAGTGAGCGGACAGACAGGGGATCCTACGAGCAGTACTTC
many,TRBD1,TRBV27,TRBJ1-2,CASSGTGQGGYTF,TGTGCCAGCAGTGGTACGGGACAGGGCGGCTACACCTTC
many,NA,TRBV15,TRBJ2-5,CATSRPTSVSGGLETQYF,TGTGCCACCAGCAGACCCACCAGTGTTTCGGGGGGCTTAGAGACCCAGTACTTC
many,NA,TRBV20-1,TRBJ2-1,CSARGPFAYNEQFF,TGCAGTGCTAGGGGCCCCTTCGCCTACAATGAGCAGTTCTTC
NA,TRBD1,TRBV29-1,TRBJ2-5,CSVDRAFDQETQYF,TGCAGCGTCGACAGGGCTTTTGACCAAGAGACCCAGTACTTC
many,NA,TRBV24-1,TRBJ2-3,CATSDQDTQYF,TGTGCCACCTCAGACCAGGATACGCAGTATTTT
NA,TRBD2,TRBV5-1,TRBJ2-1,CASTFQTSGSRYNEQFF,TGCGCCAGCACTTTCCAAACCAGCGGGAGCAGGTACAATGAGCAGTTCTTC
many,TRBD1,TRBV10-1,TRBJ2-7,CATNGQGSSYEQYF,TGCGCCACCAACGGACAGGGCAGCTCCTACGAGCAGTACTTC
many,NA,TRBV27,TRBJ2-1,CASSLALGNEQFF,TGTGCCAGCAGTTTAGCGTTGGGAAATGAGCAGTTCTTC
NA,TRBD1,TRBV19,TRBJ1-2,CASSPGTGNGYTF,TGTGCCAGTAGCCCCGGGACAGGGAATGGCTACACCTTC
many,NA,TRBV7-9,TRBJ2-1,CASSSFREGVNEQFF,TGTGCCAGCAGCTCCTTCCGGGAAGGGGTCAATGAGCAGTTCTTC
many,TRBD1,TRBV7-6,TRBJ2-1,CASSLGGQGFNEQFF,TGTGCCAGCAGCTTAGGTGGACAGGGGTTCAATGAGCAGTTCTTC
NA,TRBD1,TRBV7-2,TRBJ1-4,CASSFLPGQINEKLFF,TGTGCCAGCAGCTTCTTGCCGGGACAGATTAATGAAAAACTGTTTTTT
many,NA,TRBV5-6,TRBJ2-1,CASSSFRGRNNEQFF,TGTGCCAGCAGCTCGTTTCGGGGGCGGAACAATGAGCAGTTCTTC
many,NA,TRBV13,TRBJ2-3,CASSLPLTESQYF,TGTGCCAGCAGCTTACCCTTAACCGAATCGCAGTATTTT
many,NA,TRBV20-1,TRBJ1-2,CSGREDLGYTF,TGCAGTGGCCGGGAAGACCTTGGCTACACCTTC
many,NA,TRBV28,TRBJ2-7,CASSLVKVSYEQYF,TGTGCCAGCAGTTTGGTTAAGGTCTCCTACGAGCAGTACTTC
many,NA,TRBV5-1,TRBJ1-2,CASSLRSGAANYGYTF,TGCGCCAGCAGCTTACGTTCTGGAGCTGCTAACTATGGCTACACCTTC
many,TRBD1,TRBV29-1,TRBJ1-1,CSVHKGTGGRTEAFF,TGCAGCGTCCACAAAGGGACAGGAGGCCGGACTGAAGCTTTCTTT
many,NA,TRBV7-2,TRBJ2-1,CASSLEWQAYNEQFF,TGTGCCAGCAGCTTAGAGTGGCAGGCCTACAATGAGCAGTTCTTC
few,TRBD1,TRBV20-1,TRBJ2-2,CSAPGQGPETGELFF,TGCAGTGCCCCGGGACAGGGCCCGGAAACCGGGGAGCTGTTTTTT
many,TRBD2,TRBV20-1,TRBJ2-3,CSAWTSGGSDTQYF,TGCAGTGCTTGGACTAGCGGGGGGTCAGATACGCAGTATTTT
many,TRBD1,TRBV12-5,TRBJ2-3,CASGWTGADTQYF,TGTGCTAGTGGTTGGACAGGGGCAGATACGCAGTATTTT